This T cell receptor (beta chain) was captured in a study of cytomegalovirus exposure and HLA in healthy donors. Study-wide results and caveats: Because they were indistinguishable, some V segments, including TRBV6-2 and TRBV6-3, were excluded.

The V gene's germline CDR1 is SGDLS and CDR2 YYNGEE. The CDR3 length is 12 residues. Trimming shortened V by 4 bases and J by 2 bases, and 5 bases separated the two germline ends. This clone was observed a few times. Its antigen remains unidentified. This PCR relied on a set of 60 Vbeta primers and 13 Jbeta primers. Using immunoSEQ multiplex PCR, the repertoire was profiled, and TCRdb retains in-frame clones only, with some absent. The sample lists some 120,000 clones; over 60% were seen once. This clonotype originated in a female donor in good health and CMV-seronegative. The sequenced material came from PBMCs. The J gene is TRBJ2-3, the V gene TRBV9; D ambiguous. CDR3 residues: CASSPNTDTQYF. The CDR3 DNA follows: TGTGCCAGCAGCCCAAACACAGATACGCAGTATTTT.